A single sample is the source of the 24 T cell receptor beta chains below, sequenced in a study of T cells in localized non-small cell lung cancer. Sequencing used immunoSEQ multiplex PCR; TCRdb keeps in-frame clones, though not all of them. The sample gives about 82,000 clones, about 78% of which show up once; about a fifth is in the top ten. The sample here was PBMCs, taken before any cancer treatment. The receptors here all came from a man aged 35 to 69 with stage II squamous cell lung carcinoma.

The rearrangement joins TRBV6-5 to TRBJ1-2, with D hard to call. V was cut by 0 bases and J by 5 bases, with 7 bases left in between. This CDR3 is 13 amino acids long. The germline gives CDR1 MNHEY, CDR2 SVGAGI. DNA of the CDR3: TGTGCCAGCAGTTACTCGATCGGGTATGGCTACACCTTC. Translation gives CASSYSIGYGYTF.

CDR3 sequence: CASSPGMNTEAFF. CDR3 sequence (DNA): TGTGCCAGCAGTCCAGGAATGAACACTGAAGCTTTCTTT. This chain connects TRBV27 to TRBJ1-1; no reliable D call. The germline V gene encodes CDR1 MNHEY and CDR2 SMNVEV (reference sequence). The V end was cut by 5 bases, the J end by 0 bases, with 7 bases between. CDR3 length: 13 residues.

The chain carries TRBV19 and TRBJ1-1; D is possibly TRBD1 (6 bases). CDR3 length: 12 amino acids. Germline V CDR1 and CDR2: LNHDA, SQIVND (reference sequence). V gave up 7 bases and J gave up 1 base, with 7 bases separating them. The CDR3 region is CASKTGNTEAFF. In DNA, the CDR3 is TGTGCCAGTAAGACAGGGAACACTGAAGCTTTCTTT. The entire variable domain, with the rest obtained from reference TRBV19 and TRBJ1-1, is as follows: DGGITQSPKYLFRKEGQNVTLSCEQNLNHDAMYWYRQDPGQGLRLIYYSQIVNDFQKGDIAEGYSVSREKKESFPLTVTSAQKNPTAFYLCASKTGNTEAFFGQGTRLTVV.

This clone was seen more than once but under ten times. V is TRBV19 and J is TRBJ2-7, with TRBD1 matching over 8 bases. This CDR3 contains 11 residues. V shed 5 bases and J 6 bases; nucleotides not matched to a gene: 0. Germline V gene data show CDR1 as LNHDA and CDR2 as SQIVND (reference sequence). The CDR3 DNA sequence: TGTGCCAGTAGTCAGGGGGCCGAGCAGTACTTC. Translation: CASSQGAEQYF.

The rearrangement links TRBV7-9 to TRBJ1-1; the match to TRBD1 covers 7 bases. Germline V gene sequence: CDR1 SEHNR, CDR2 FQNEAQ (reference sequence). The CDR3 is made up of 16 amino acids. V trimming: 0 bases; J trimming: 2 bases; junction bases outside the gene matches: 6. CDR3 loop: CASSLAGDSPNTEAFF. The CDR3 region has the DNA TGTGCCAGCAGCTTAGCGGGGGACAGTCCCAACACTGAAGCTTTCTTT.

The V gene is TRBV5-1, the J gene TRBJ1-3; unclear D gene. The CDR3 extends over 14 amino acids. Germline loops: CDR1 SGHRS, CDR2 YFSETQ. With 0 bases removed from V and 4 bases from J, the gap between germline ends came to 8 bases. The CDR3 bases are TGCGCCAGCAGCTTGGAGTTCGGGGGAAACACCATATATTTT. Translating gives CASSLEFGGNTIYF. The full variable domain, its missing parts supplied by reference TRBV5-1 and TRBJ1-3, is KAGVTQTPRYLIKTRGQQVTLSCSPISGHRSVSWYQQTPGQGLQFLFEYFSETQRNKGNFPGRFSGRQFSNSRSEMNVSTLELGDSALYLCASSLEFGGNTIYFGEGSWLTVV.

The gene calls are TRBV18 and TRBJ1-4; D perhaps matches TRBD1 (6 bases). Germline assignment: CDR1 KGHSH and CDR2 LQKENI. V was shortened by 0 bases and J by 8 bases, with 10 bases between the two germline ends. CDR3 size: 14 residues. This chain's CDR3 is CASSPPTGREKLFF. CDR3 DNA sequence: TGTGCCAGCTCACCACCGACAGGCCGAGAAAAACTGTTTTTT.

V is TRBV7-6 and J is TRBJ2-3; D possibly corresponds to TRBD2 (6 bases). This CDR3 has 13 amino acids. Germline V gives CDR1 SGHVS, CDR2 FNYEAQ. V was clipped by 5 bases and J by 1 base, with 7 bases between them. CDR3 DNA sequence: TGTGCCAGCAGCCCGGGGGGCACAGATACGCAGTATTTT. Amino acid sequence: CASSPGGTDTQYF.

The gene calls are TRBV28 and TRBJ1-2; TRBD1 agrees at 8 bases. The ends lost 10 bases at V and 8 bases at J; junction bases unmatched: 15. This CDR3 has 14 amino acids. In germline, CDR1 is MDHEN, CDR2 SYDVKM. The CDR3 protein is CAIPGQGAARGYTF. The CDR3 DNA is TGTGCCATACCTGGACAGGGAGCTGCTAGGGGCTACACCTTC.

Comments on this clone: Other nucleotide sequences in the sample specify the same CDR3. The chain recombines TRBV28 with TRBJ1-2; the D is unclear. The V end lost 3 bases, the J end lost 5 bases, and 7 bases lay between the germline ends. The germline V gene has CDR1 MDHEN and CDR2 SYDVKM. The CDR3 spans 12 residues. CDR3 nucleotide sequence: TGTGCCAGCAGTTTCGGGCGGTATGGCTACACCTTC. Protein sequence: CASSFGRYGYTF.

The gene calls are TRBV10-3 and TRBJ1-3; D might be TRBD1 (6 bases). Germline V lookup: CDR1 ENHRY, CDR2 SYGVKD. The CDR3 totals 16 residues. Trimming removed 2 bases at V and 0 bases at J, with 11 bases between. In DNA, the CDR3 is TGTGCCATCAGTGAGCGGACAGTAGACTCTGGAAACACCATATATTTT. This translates into CAISERTVDSGNTIYF.

This chain links TRBV11-2 with TRBJ2-7; 9 bases match TRBD1. CDR3 length equals 14 residues. V was clipped by 1 base and J by 6 bases; unmatched bases: 4. Germline CDR1 is SGHAT and CDR2 is FQNNGV. The CDR3 loop reads CASSLVATGGEQYF. The CDR3 DNA reads TGTGCCAGCAGCTTAGTCGCGACAGGGGGCGAGCAGTACTTC.

The chain carries TRBV7-6 and TRBJ2-7, with 7 positions matching TRBD2. V lost 0 bases and J lost 2; bases outside the gene matches: 4. CDR1 is SGHVS, CDR2 FNYEAQ, per germline. CDR3 length equals 15 residues. This CDR3 is CASSLAIGGTYEQYF. The DNA of the CDR3 is TGTGCCAGCAGCTTAGCGATCGGGGGGACCTACGAGCAGTACTTC.

The chain recombines TRBV28 with TRBJ1-5; 7 bases map to TRBD1. The germline gives CDR1 MDHEN, CDR2 SYDVKM. The CDR3 totals 13 residues. After removal of 11 bases from V and 7 bases from J, the junction contained 11 bases not matched to a gene. The CDR3 nucleotides are TGTGCCCTCAGTGAGGGGGCTAAGCAGCCCCAGCATTTT. Protein sequence: CALSEGAKQPQHF.

This sequence joins TRBV9 and TRBJ2-3, with a tentative D call TRBD1 (5 bases). Germline V gene lookup returns CDR1 SGDLS and CDR2 YYNGEE. The CDR3 length is 16 residues. Trimming removed 4 bases at V and 0 bases at J, with 15 bases between. The DNA for the CDR3 is TGTGCCAGCAGCTATCAGGGATCGCTTAGCACAGATACGCAGTATTTT. Protein product: CASSYQGSLSTDTQYF.

This clone was seen a few times. The chain employs TRBV15 and TRBJ2-7; 9 bases align to TRBD1. Germline-derived CDR1 and CDR2 are LNHNV and YYDKDF (reference sequence). The CDR3 totals 15 residues. The junction had 6 bases not matched to a gene; V was cut back by 3 bases and J by 3 bases. The CDR3 protein is CATSRPGQGVYEQYF. CDR3 in DNA: TGTGCCACCAGCAGGCCGGGACAGGGTGTCTACGAGCAGTACTTC.

The rearrangement uses TRBV19 and TRBJ2-5; D may be TRBD1 (6 bases). CDR1 LNHDA and CDR2 SQIVND come from the germline V gene (reference sequence). The CDR3 extends over 15 amino acids. Trimming removed 1 base at V and 5 bases at J, with 14 bases between. In DNA, the CDR3 is TGTGCCAGTAGTATAGTTGGCAGGGGAATTGAGACCCAGTACTTC. This translates into CASSIVGRGIETQYF. Filled out from reference TRBV19 and TRBJ2-5, the complete variable domain reads DGGITQSPKYLFRKEGQNVTLSCEQNLNHDAMYWYRQDPGQGLRLIYYSQIVNDFQKGDIAEGYSVSREKKESFPLTVTSAQKNPTAFYLCASSIVGRGIETQYFGPGTRLLVL.

The gene calls are TRBV4-1 and TRBJ2-5; possible D gene TRBD2, 5 bases. Matching the DNA end better, TRBJ2-7 makes the J call doubtful. Germline assignment: CDR1 MGHRA and CDR2 YSYEKL. This CDR3 is 13 amino acids long. This chain's CDR3 is CASRPGDSYEQYF. Here the CDR3 DNA reads TGCGCCAGCAGGCCCGGGGACTCCTACGAGCAGTACTTC.

The V and J genes are TRBV4-1 and TRBJ1-5; TRBD1 might be the D (5 bases). The CDR3 covers 15 residues. The germline CDR1 and CDR2 sequences are MGHRA and YSYEKL. V lost 0 bases and J lost 8, with 14 bases in between. The CDR3 is CASSQEGRGPEPQHF. In nucleotides, the CDR3 is TGCGCCAGCAGCCAAGAGGGGAGGGGTCCCGAGCCCCAGCATTTT.

This clone was detected only once. The chain joins TRBV7-3 to TRBJ2-2; 9 bases align to TRBD2. Germline assignment: CDR1 SGHTA and CDR2 FQGTGA. The CDR3 runs 19 residues. V lost 0 bases and J lost 0; bases outside the gene matches: 8. The CDR3 spells CASSLTETSGKTNTGELFF. The CDR3 region has the DNA TGTGCCAGCAGCTTAACAGAGACTAGCGGAAAAACGAACACCGGGGAGCTGTTTTTT.

This clone appeared a single time. The chain couples TRBV7-2 to TRBJ2-7, with 10 bases lining up with TRBD1. The CDR3 length is 14 residues. Unmatched junction bases numbered 8, after V lost 6 bases and J lost 6 bases. The germline gives CDR1 SGHTA, CDR2 FQGNSA. This CDR3 reads CASRTGTGAGEQYF. Here the CDR3 DNA reads TGTGCCAGCAGGACCGGGACAGGGGCGGGCGAGCAGTACTTC.

The rearrangement joins TRBV5-6 to TRBJ1-1; TRBD1 might be the D (5 bases). This CDR3 has 15 residues. Germline V gene data show CDR1 as SGHDT and CDR2 as YYEEEE. V lost 4 bases to trimming and J lost 0 bases, with 13 bases between them. The chain's CDR3 is CASSPTGTLNTEAFF. The CDR3, as DNA: TGTGCCAGCAGCCCCACCGGGACTCTGAACACTGAAGCTTTCTTT.

The chain links TRBV19 to TRBJ2-3; D ambiguous. The CDR3 sequence is 15 residues long. Germline V gene lookup returns CDR1 LNHDA and CDR2 SQIVND (reference sequence). Trimming left V 3 bases short and J 1 base short, with 11 bases between. The CDR3 nucleotides read TGTGCCAGTAGTATTGGTGCAGGAGGCACAGATACGCAGTATTTT. Protein: CASSIGAGGTDTQYF.

The chain recombines TRBV7-3 with TRBJ1-1; D is unresolved. V lost 5 bases, J lost 1 base, and 11 bases lay in between. The CDR3 runs to 14 residues. Per germline, CDR1 SGHTA and CDR2 FQGTGA. The chain's CDR3 is CASSIDGRNTEAFF. DNA of the CDR3: TGTGCCAGCAGCATCGACGGACGGAACACTGAAGCTTTCTTT.